This record concerns one T cell receptor beta chain sequence. Its antigen has not been determined. No much larger clonotype is one base removed from it; base qualities were not supplied. The data originate from a study of cytomegalovirus exposure and HLA in healthy donors (dated by TCRdb to the late 2010s). Looking at the study overall: An earlier analysis of 587 of the donors reported about 260 Gb of sequence data and around 100 million unique TCR beta sequences obtained from around 180 million T cells. In the later analysis, no new phenotypic data were used to find candidate immune exposures; instead, reliance was placed on TCR beta sequences and their occurrence across donors. HLA typing covered class I and class II loci at four-digit resolution. Several DR-DQ haplotypes were treated as single units for association and clustering because of strong linkage in the cohort. Roughly 300 gigabases of sequencing data and approximately 91 million unique TCR sequences made up an early release that covered some 640 HLA-typed donors. To study patterns of TCR occurrence, a later analysis re-analyzed previously published TCR beta repertoires from around 670 donors and added high-resolution HLA genotyping. Every discovery cohort repertoire had been produced on one sequencing platform. The T cell repertoires of 666 subjects were profiled by immunosequencing and related to cytomegalovirus serostatus. Besides the first cohort of 666 subjects, a separate validation cohort made up of over 95 different subjects was used. To predict cytomegalovirus infection status, the study combined high-throughput TCR immunosequencing, statistical association of individual TCRs with disease status, and machine learning. The genetic ancestry cluster associated with self-reported Caucasian donors included about four fifths of the roughly 400 genotyped donors. The number of donors typed differed by locus, with 629-630 for A, B, C, DRB1 and DQB1, 522 for DQA1, 600 to 610 for DPA1, and some 470 for DPB1. The aim of the study was to test whether cataloging public T cell receptors could identify signatures of past pathogen exposure. To decide whether each TCR beta V gene segment behaved as functional or pseudogenic, an earlier analysis of some 580 of the donors relied on high-throughput TCR beta sequencing. Across about 370 genotyped donors of the cohort, an average of about 200,000 unique TCR beta nucleotide sequences per donor were sequenced, and approximately 17% of those sequences were non-productive. A later genetic analysis used genome-wide SNP genotypes for about 65% of the roughly 700 donors, treating that subset as a discovery cohort. Alongside the repertoire data, information on donor age, sex, ethnicity and CMV serostatus was compiled.

The CDR3 sequence holds 15 residues, the cysteine and phenylalanine included. Solely the CDR3 DNA is kept, with 45 bases framed from the first base. The germline V gene yields MNHNS for CDR1 and SASEGT for CDR2. The junction shows trimming of 0 bases on V and 7 bases on J, plus 13 bases between the germline ends. The cohort was made up of hundreds of healthy bone marrow donors. At the time of sampling, every cohort member was nominally healthy, though immune exposures that went unrecorded were likely present. The donor was CMV seronegative and belonged to the group of 352 seronegative cohort members. Every donor gave a peripheral blood sample, and the peripheral blood mononuclear cells from that sample were used for TCR beta sequencing. The Qiagen DNeasy Blood Extraction Kit was used to extract genomic DNA from the blood cell samples. Overall study results and their limits: The classifier was reported to diagnose cytomegalovirus status with high specificity and sensitivity in both the original and validation cohorts. The study listed 164 TCR beta chains as associated with cytomegalovirus. The sequencing pipeline was judged likely to have produced a cluster of highly shared sequence variants as a technical artifact. While some public TCRs were present in many individuals, most TCR sequences turned up only very rarely across donors. In a later analysis, most CMV-associated TCR beta chains were found to appear HLA-restricted, with HLA associations seemingly driven largely by CMV exposure. A further reported finding was that TCR beta sequences accurately predicted the HLA-A and HLA-B alleles for most subjects in the first cohort. Because HLA typing was missing for some donors at each locus, association tests included only the typed subset. A later genetic analysis associated a missense DCLRE1C variant with V-gene and J-gene trimming of TCR beta chains, and an independent cohort replicated the association. In vitro tests confirmed that a few of the cytomegalovirus-associated TCR beta chains recognize cytomegalovirus antigens. Some IMGT-functional V segments, including TRBV6-2 and TRBV6-3, could not be told apart with the 87-base-pair reads, so those segments were excluded. The earlier analysis of about 600 of the donors excluded approximately 17 rarely observed V segments, including chromosome 9 orphons, because counts were too low. According to a later analysis, TCR association rates differed among HLA loci, with DRB1 alleles showing the most associated TCRs and HLA-C alleles showing the fewest. For the cohort, immune exposure information was limited to CMV serostatus. The cohort was sequenced for TCR beta chains only, and without alpha or paired-chain data the features that could be detected were limited. In a later analysis, HLA-associated TCR beta chains showed more clonal expansion and lower generation probabilities than non-associated chains that were equally common. The authors suggested that the approach could potentially be generalized to other disease states and immunological phenotypes. In a later analysis, around 17,000 TCR beta sequences were associated with specific HLA alleles at a false discovery rate of 0.05. Presence/absence analyses assumed roughly uniform sequencing depth across donors, an assumption that may not hold. According to a later analysis, parvovirus B19, influenza, CMV and Epstein-Barr virus appeared linked to several top co-occurrence clusters. In an earlier analysis of approximately 590 of the donors, most TCR beta V segments were observed in productive rearrangements about 87% or about 30% of the time, broadly matching IMGT annotations. Correlated functional status among segregating V segments might be attributable to linkage disequilibrium, but an unknown experimental factor could not be ruled out. According to a later genetic analysis, donors in an Asian-associated ancestry cluster had fewer N-insertions in productive TCRs than the approximately 650-donor mean. Assigning TCR associations to individual alleles was difficult when HLA alleles, especially DR and DQ, strongly co-occurred.

Library preparation was by the immunoSEQ multiplex PCR assay. The multiplex PCR relied on a mix of 60 forward primers for TCR Vbeta segments and 13 reverse primers for TCR Jbeta segments. A multiplex PCR assay on genomic DNA amplified the CDR3 region of rearranged TCR beta genes. The amplified TCR beta libraries were sequenced on the Illumina HiSeq System as 87-base-pair reads. Under the source paper's analysis protocol: Across the 670 or so repertoires, a later analysis counted 80 million or so unique TCR beta chains, roughly 11 million of which were shared by at least two donors. Raw reads were error-corrected and collapsed into unique sequences with a nearest-neighbor algorithm that merged closely related sequences to remove PCR and sequencing errors. V, D and J gene segments were assigned by aligning CDR3 sequences to IMGT reference sequences. Each retained sequence needed at least a six-nucleotide match to both a V gene segment and a J gene segment. Rearrangements were called productive when the CDR3 lacked stop codons and stayed in frame with V and J; all others were non-productive. CDR3 was defined according to IMGT convention as the region running from the second conserved V-encoded cysteine to the conserved J-encoded phenylalanine. The earlier analysis of 587 of the donors excluded sequences that lacked an unambiguous match to a single V gene segment. An earlier analysis of several hundred of the donors called V segments functional above 56.7% productive rearrangements and segregating when the between-donor standard deviation exceeded 5%. A statistical classification framework was built for diagnosing cytomegalovirus status from the catalog of TCR beta chain sequences. In a later analysis, TCR nucleotide sequences were compared against IMGT/GENE-DB human TR gene sequences so that V and J genes could be assigned. A later analysis assigned CDR3 sequences and most-parsimonious VDJ recombination scenarios with the TCRdist pipeline. In a later analysis, each TCR beta chain was defined by its CDR3 amino acid sequence together with its V-gene family, and reads without a unique V-gene family were excluded. In a later analysis, 500 to 700 highly shared, low-generation-probability nucleotide sequences were removed to address suspected cross-contamination and a sequencing artifact. In a later analysis, a clonal expansion index for each public chain was calculated from normalized within-repertoire ranks of inferred template counts. A later analysis computed generation probabilities with a VDJ recombination model fitted to out-of-frame rearrangements, and checked the results against IGoR. Hypergeometric tests were used in a later analysis to score TCR-TCR, TCR-HLA and TCR-CMV co-occurrence, with a repertoire-size bias correction applied to the TCR pairs. To estimate false discovery rates, a later analysis permuted the HLA or CMV assignments 20 times. In a later analysis, co-occurring TCRs were grouped with DBSCAN, and TCRdist sequence similarity was added when clustering was performed within HLA-allele-positive subsets. Co-occurrence clustering excluded repertoires with fewer than 30,000 or more than 120,000 public chains, plus five with anomalous nucleotide sharing. TCRdb holds this immuneACCESS table with in-frame rearrangements only. Some clones are missing; in checked studies, unresolved V genes explain under half, and the rest has no known cause. V, J and clone size are those of that table, while D and trimming were read from the DNA. The sample table records 150,000 to 200,000 clones; about 82% of these occur just once. The ten largest clones represent 1.5% to 2% of the sample.

The chain couples TRBV6-1 to TRBJ1-5; the D gene is perhaps TRBD1, on 6 matching bases. The sequencing sample was made of PBMCs. This receptor was obtained from a woman between 25 and 40 years old in good health and CMV-seronegative. The encoded CDR3 is CASSEAGGAGQPQHF. The DNA is TGTGCCAGCAGTGAAGCTGGGGGGGCAGGCCAGCCCCAGCATTTT.